The sequence of this TCR beta chain was determined in a study of T cell responses to AZD1222 COVID-19 vaccine. At the level of the study: Second-dose recipients at about 4 or about 12 weeks were treated as one pooled group.

TCRdb's copy holds only in-frame clones and misses some; the assay was immunoSEQ multiplex PCR. The data hold some 150,000 clones, with 85% to 95% observed a single time. Overall study findings and caveats: Sampling captured repertoires only after the peak T cell response. The sample set comprised mostly white British donors with more females, and clonal diversity was possibly underestimated. After two AZD1222 doses, spike-specific TCR breadth and depth rose versus day 0.

The CDR3 covers 17 residues. Germline V lookup: CDR1 LGHDT, CDR2 YNNKEL (reference sequence). Trimming removed 6 bases at V and 1 base at J, with 21 bases between. To note about this clone: What it binds is not known.

The rearrangement uses TRBV3-1 (or the pseudogene TRBV3-2) and TRBJ1-1; D call uncertain. The clonotype comes from an adult in good health. The input for sequencing was peripheral blood, taken on day 0 of AZD1222 vaccination. The CDR3 here is CASSPHASGVRNTEAFF. The CDR3 DNA reads TGTGCCAGCAGTCCGCATGCCTCGGGAGTTAGGAACACTGAAGCTTTCTTT.